These 10 T cell receptor beta chains were sequenced from one sample in a study of T-cell reconstitution after alpha-beta-depleted transplantation in children (dated by TCRdb to 2016 to 2017). Explained via the paper, the treatment or condition label denotes: allogeneic hematopoietic cell transplantation with graft depleted of TCRalphabeta T cells and CD19 B cells. Libraries came from PCR. Sequencer: Illumina HiSeq 2500. TCR libraries were prepared with molecular barcoding, using unique molecular identifiers to normalize TCRbeta repertoire quantification. TCRdb's own reprocessing of the public reads used fastp at Q25 and MiXCR and kept productive beta chains. Under each unique CDR3 protein, matching rows form one entry showing the most common genes and DNA. The sample yields about a million distinct CDR3 sequences; about 29% were counted once. The top ten constitute more than 25% of the sample. The specimen was PBMCs, mostly from graft donor cells, collected 360 days after TCRalphabeta/CD19-depleted stem cell transplant. These receptors came from a boy under two years old who had a stem cell transplant for SCID, so the T cells may come from the graft donor.

The chain recombines TRBV5-1 with TRBJ2-1; perhaps D is TRBD1 or TRBD2 (5 bases each). Trimming left V 4 bases short and J 6 bases short, with 20 bases between. Germline V gene data show CDR1 as SGHRS and CDR2 as YFSETQ. The CDR3 runs 16 residues. The CDR3 DNA reads TGCGCCAGCAGCAGGGCGTGGGACGGCCCTATCAATGAGCAGTTCTTC. This translates into CASSRAWDGPINEQFF.

The table lists this clonotype with a few counts. The genes are TRBV12-3 or TRBV12-4 and TRBJ2-1; TRBD2 matches at 9 bases. Trimming cost V 6 bases and J 9 bases; bases outside gene matches: 12. The CDR3 totals 15 residues. CDR3: CASRPQAGGLGEQFF. The CDR3, as DNA: TGTGCCAGCAGACCCCAGGCGGGGGGGCTGGGTGAGCAGTTCTTC.

The rearrangement joins TRBV12-3 or TRBV12-4 to TRBJ2-3, with a weak D call TRBD1 (5 bases). The germline V and J ends were trimmed by 2 bases and 2 bases, with 14 bases remaining between them. The CDR3 totals 16 residues. The CDR3 coding sequence is TGTGCCAGCAGTTTACTGCGGAACAGGCACACAGATACGCAGTATTTT. It yields the protein CASSLLRNRHTDTQYF.

This sequence joins TRBV5-1 and TRBJ2-5, with 7 bases that match TRBD2. The length of the CDR3 is 15 residues. Germline V gene sequence: CDR1 SGHRS, CDR2 YFSETQ. V lost 2 bases, J lost 4 bases, and 8 bases stayed unmatched. CDR3 region: CASSLSPGGRETQYF. CDR3 bases: TGCGCCAGCAGCTTAAGTCCGGGGGGACGAGAGACCCAGTACTTC.

The rearrangement joins TRBV5-1 to TRBJ2-7; no firm D call. Germline lookup yields CDR1 SGHRS and CDR2 YFSETQ. The CDR3 spans 13 residues. V dropped 4 bases and J dropped 4 bases, with 12 bases sitting between them. CDR3 protein: CASSPSPDYEQYF. The CDR3 DNA follows: TGCGCCAGCAGCCCCTCTCCCGATTACGAGCAGTACTTC.

This clonotype has only one observation. The rearrangement uses TRBV6-2 or TRBV6-3 and TRBJ2-1; 9 bases agree with TRBD2. From germline, CDR1 is MNHEY and CDR2 SVGEGT. The V and J ends lost 6 bases and 6 bases, in that order; junction bases with no gene match: 6. The CDR3 contains 14 residues. CDR3 sequence (DNA): TGTGCCAGCAGACAGAGCGGGGGGACCAATGAGCAGTTCTTC. This translates into CASRQSGGTNEQFF.

The chain carries TRBV5-1 and TRBJ2-3, with D perhaps TRBD1 (6 bases). Trimming cost V 0 bases and J 5 bases, with 10 bases left between them. Germline V gene data show CDR1 as SGHRS and CDR2 as YFSETQ. The CDR3 has 14 amino acids. CDR3 nucleotides: TGCGCCAGCAGCTTGGGACAGGAGAGAGATACGCAGTATTTT. Its translation: CASSLGQERDTQYF.

The table lists this clonotype with a few counts. CDR3 sequence: CASSLAERGGPYEQYF. In DNA form, the CDR3 reads TGTGCCAGCAGCTTGGCCGAGCGGGGGGGCCCCTACGAGCAGTACTTC. The chain has TRBV5-5 and TRBJ2-7; the match to TRBD2 covers 10 bases. CDR3 size: 16 residues. Germline-derived CDR1 and CDR2 are SGHKS and YYEKEE (reference sequence). V lost 0 bases, J lost 2 bases, and 5 bases stayed unmatched.

The chain is built from TRBV13 and TRBJ2-7, with TRBD2 matching 9 bases. The CDR3 spans 15 residues. J was trimmed by 3 bases and V by 4 bases; bases with no gene match: 7. Germline CDR1 reads PRHDT; CDR2 reads FYEKMQ (reference sequence). DNA of the CDR3: TGTGCCAGCAGCTCCCCCGCTAGCGGGGTCTACGAGCAGTACTTC. It specifies CASSSPASGVYEQYF.

In the case of this clonotype: At one of its ends the junction is not consistent with the germline gene, which may arise from a read error. The rearrangement uses TRBV18 and TRBJ2-1, with D perhaps matching TRBD1 (6 bases). The CDR3 is made up of 14 amino acids. Germline CDR1 KGHSH, CDR2 LQKENI. CDR3 nucleotide sequence: TGTGCCAACTCATCCACGGGACACCGCTTGGAGCAGTTCTTC. Its translation is CANSSTGHRLEQFF.